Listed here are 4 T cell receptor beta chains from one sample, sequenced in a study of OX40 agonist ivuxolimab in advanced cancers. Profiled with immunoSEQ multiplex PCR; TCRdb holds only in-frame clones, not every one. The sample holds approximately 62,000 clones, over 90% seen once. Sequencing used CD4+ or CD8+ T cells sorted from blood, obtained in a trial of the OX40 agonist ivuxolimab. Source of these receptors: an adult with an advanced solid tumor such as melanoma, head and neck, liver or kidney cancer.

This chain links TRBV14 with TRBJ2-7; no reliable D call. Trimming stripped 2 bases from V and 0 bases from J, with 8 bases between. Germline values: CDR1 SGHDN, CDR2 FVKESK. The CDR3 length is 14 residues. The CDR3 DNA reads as TGTGCCAGCAGCCAATTTATGGACTCCTACGAGCAGTACTTC. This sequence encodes CASSQFMDSYEQYF.

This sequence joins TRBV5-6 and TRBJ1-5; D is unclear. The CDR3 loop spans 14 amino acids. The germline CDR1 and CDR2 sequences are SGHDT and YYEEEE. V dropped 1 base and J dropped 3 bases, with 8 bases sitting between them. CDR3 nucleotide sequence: TGTGCCAGCAGCTTGTCACAGTCCAATCAGCCCCAGCATTTT. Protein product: CASSLSQSNQPQHF.

CDR3 region: CASSLVGTVEYGYTF. Here the CDR3 DNA reads TGTGCCAGCAGCTTAGTTGGGACAGTCGAGTATGGCTACACCTTC. The chain is built from TRBV11-2 and TRBJ1-2; 7 bases map to TRBD1. Germline V gene lookup returns CDR1 SGHAT and CDR2 FQNNGV. V trimming: 1 base; J trimming: 5 bases; junction bases outside the gene matches: 7. There are 15 residues in the CDR3.

The CDR3 region is CASSLVTGGSYGYTF. CDR3 coding DNA: TGCGCCAGCAGCTTGGTGACAGGGGGCTCCTATGGCTACACCTTC. The J gene is TRBJ1-2, the V gene TRBV5-1, with 10 bases lining up with TRBD1. This CDR3 is 15 amino acids long. The germline gives CDR1 SGHRS, CDR2 YFSETQ. J lost 4 bases, V lost 0 bases, and 3 bases had no gene match.